This T cell receptor (beta chain) was documented in a study of shared clonotypes between healthy human individuals. Overall study findings and caveats: Sharing across a few donors was seen in around 5% of naive CD4 clonotypes.

Turning to this clone: Its specificity is unknown.

Naive CD8 cells lacked CD45RO and underwent positive selection for CCR7, leaving out terminally differentiated effector memory CD45RA+ cells. Profiled with immunoSEQ multiplex PCR; TCRdb holds only in-frame clones, not every one. The sample includes approximately 600,000 clones, around 96% of them seen just once. This CDR3 has 13 residues. In germline, CDR1 is SEHNR, CDR2 FQNEAQ (reference sequence). The V gene lost 5 bases and the J gene lost 13 bases, with 15 bases spanning the gap. This chain uses TRBV7-9 with TRBJ2-6; D perhaps matches TRBD1 (6 bases). This clonotype was obtained from a woman aged 25 to 39 in good health. The sequenced material came from naive CD8+ T cells sorted from blood. The CDR3 loop reads CASSPRDTGVLTF. Here the CDR3 DNA reads TGTGCCAGCAGCCCCCGGGACACTGGGGTCCTGACTTTC.